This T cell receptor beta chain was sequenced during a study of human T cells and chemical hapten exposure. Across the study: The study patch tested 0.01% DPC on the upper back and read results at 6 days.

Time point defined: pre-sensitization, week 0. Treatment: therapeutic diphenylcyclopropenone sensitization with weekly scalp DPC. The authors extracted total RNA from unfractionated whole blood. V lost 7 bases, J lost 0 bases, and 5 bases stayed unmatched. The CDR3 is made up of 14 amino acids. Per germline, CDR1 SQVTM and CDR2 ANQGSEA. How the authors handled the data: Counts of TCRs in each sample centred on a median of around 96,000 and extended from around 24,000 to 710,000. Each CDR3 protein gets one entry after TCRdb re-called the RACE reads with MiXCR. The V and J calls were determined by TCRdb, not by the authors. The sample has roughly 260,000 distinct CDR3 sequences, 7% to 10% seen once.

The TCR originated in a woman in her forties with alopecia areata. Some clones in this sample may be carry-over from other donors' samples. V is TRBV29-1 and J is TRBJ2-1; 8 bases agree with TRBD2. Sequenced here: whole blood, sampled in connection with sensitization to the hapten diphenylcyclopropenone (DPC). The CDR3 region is CSGLSGSSYNEQFF. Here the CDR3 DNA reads TGCAGCGGACTGAGCGGGAGCTCCTACAATGAGCAGTTCTTC.